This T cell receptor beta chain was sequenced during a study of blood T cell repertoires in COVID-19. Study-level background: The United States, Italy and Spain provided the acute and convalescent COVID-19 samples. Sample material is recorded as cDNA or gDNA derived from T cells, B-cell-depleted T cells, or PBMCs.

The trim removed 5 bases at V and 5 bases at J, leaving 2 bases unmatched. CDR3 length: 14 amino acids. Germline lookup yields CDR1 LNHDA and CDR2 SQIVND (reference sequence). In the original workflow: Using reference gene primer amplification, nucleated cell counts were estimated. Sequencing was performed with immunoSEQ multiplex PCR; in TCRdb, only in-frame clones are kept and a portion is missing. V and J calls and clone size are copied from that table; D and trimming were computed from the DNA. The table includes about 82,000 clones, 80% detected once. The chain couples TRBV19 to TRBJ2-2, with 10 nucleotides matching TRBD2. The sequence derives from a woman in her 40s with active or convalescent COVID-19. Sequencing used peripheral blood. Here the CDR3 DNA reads TGTGCCAGTAGTGCTAGCGGGAGTACCGGGGAGCTGTTTTTT. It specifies CASSASGSTGELFF.